The 22 T cell receptor beta chains reported below all come from one sample, sequenced in a study of response to subunit inactivated influenza vaccine. TCRdb re-derived calls from the RT-PCR reads in MiXCR, one entry per CDR3 protein. The sample lists over 300,000 distinct CDR3 sequences; 21% were seen once. Here the sequenced sample was PBMCs from blood, taken about 20 months after vaccination. The receptor set was obtained from a man aged 50 to 69 who received an inactivated influenza vaccine.

The chain uses TRBV20-1 and TRBJ2-1, with TRBD2 as a possible D gene (6 bases). The CDR3 is 11 residues long. Looked up from germline, CDR1 is DFQATT and CDR2 is SNEGSKA (reference sequence). The V gene lost 6 bases and the J gene lost 10 bases, with 13 bases spanning the gap. The CDR3 reads CSATLAPEQFF. The CDR3 DNA reads TGCAGTGCGACACTAGCTCCGGAGCAGTTCTTC.

The V and J genes are TRBV5-5 and TRBJ1-1; D is unclear. V lost 3 bases and J 8 bases, leaving 17 bases between the germline ends. Germline V CDR1 and CDR2: SGHKS, YYEKEE (reference sequence). The CDR3 contains 14 residues. CDR3 loop: CASSSPTPPAEAFF. CDR3 DNA sequence: TGTGCCAGCAGCTCCCCGACACCGCCCGCCGAAGCTTTCTTT.

This clonotype has more than one count but fewer than ten. This chain connects TRBV4-3 to TRBJ2-5; 8 bases are a match to TRBD2. Unmatched junction bases numbered 7, after V lost 4 bases and J lost 9 bases. CDR3 length equals 13 residues. Germline CDR1 and CDR2: LGHNA and YSLEER. In DNA, the CDR3 is TGCGCCAGCAGCCTCCGGGGGGGCGAGGCCCAGTACTTC. This translates into CASSLRGGEAQYF.

The chain combines TRBV20-1 with TRBJ1-3; unclear D gene. V lost 1 base to trimming and J lost 2 bases, with 9 bases between them. The CDR3 covers 14 residues. Germline loops: CDR1 DFQATT, CDR2 SNEGSKA (reference sequence). The CDR3 is CSARGGGAGNTIYF. The CDR3 coding sequence is TGCAGTGCTAGAGGAGGAGGTGCTGGAAACACCATATATTTT.

The chain employs TRBV12-3 or TRBV12-4 and TRBJ2-7; D remains ambiguous. The CDR3 is 13 amino acids. Trimming cost V 3 bases and J 6 bases, with 12 bases left between them. CDR3 in amino acids: CASSFQELSEQYF. CDR3 DNA: TGTGCCAGCAGTTTTCAGGAATTGAGCGAGCAGTACTTC.

This clonotype was counted once. At one end, the junction sequence differs from germline, possibly due to a read error. The V call is TRBV24-1, the J call TRBJ2-1; TRBD2 matches at 7 bases. Looked up from germline, CDR1 is KGHDR and CDR2 is SFDVKD. This CDR3 has 16 residues. As DNA, the CDR3 is TGTGCCACCAGTGATTTGGGCGGGAGCTCCTACAATGAGCAGTTGTTC. As protein: CATSDLGGSSYNEQLF.

This clonotype was counted a few times. The genes are TRBV4-3 and TRBJ1-1; 7 bases fit TRBD1. Germline-derived CDR1 and CDR2 are LGHNA and YSLEER. V dropped 4 bases and J dropped 1; count of bases not matched to a gene: 6. This CDR3 comprises 15 residues. The CDR3 spells CASSRTGASNTEAFF. The CDR3 DNA reads TGCGCCAGCAGCCGAACAGGGGCCTCGAACACTGAAGCTTTCTTT.

This clonotype was observed many times. The V gene is TRBV12-3 or TRBV12-4, the J gene TRBJ1-4; maybe TRBD1 (5 bases). Trimming took 7 bases from V and 8 from J, leaving 17 bases between them. The CDR3 runs to 14 residues. CDR3 protein: CASTVWGIGEKLFF. The CDR3 DNA reads TGTGCCAGCACCGTTTGGGGGATAGGGGAAAAACTGTTTTTT.

The rearrangement uses TRBV5-6 and TRBJ2-7, with D maybe TRBD1 (6 bases). The germline V gene encodes CDR1 SGHDT and CDR2 YYEEEE. This CDR3 is 14 amino acids long. V lost 7 bases and J 2 bases, leaving 16 bases between the germline ends. CDR3 protein: CASLKADSPYEQYF. DNA for the CDR3: TGTGCCAGCCTGAAGGCGGACAGCCCCTACGAGCAGTACTTC.

This clonotype was observed a handful of times. This chain links TRBV20-1 with TRBJ2-5; possible D gene TRBD1, 5 bases. The CDR3 spans 13 residues. Germline V gene sequence: CDR1 DFQATT, CDR2 SNEGSKA (reference sequence). Trimming shortened V by 3 bases and J by 2 bases, and 10 bases separated the two germline ends. CDR3 DNA: TGCAGTGCTAGGGGCAGGGTACAAGAGACCCAGTACTTC. This codes for CSARGRVQETQYF.

The J gene is TRBJ1-5, the V gene TRBV5-1, with D possibly matching TRBD1 (5 bases). CDR3 length equals 14 residues. Germline V gives CDR1 SGHRS, CDR2 YFSETQ. V gave up 9 bases and J gave up 1 base, with 14 bases separating them. The CDR3 loop reads CANLQGESNQPQHF. The CDR3 nucleotides are TGCGCCAACCTACAAGGGGAAAGCAATCAGCCCCAGCATTTT.

The V call is TRBV20-1, the J call TRBJ2-7, with 7 nucleotides matching TRBD1. With V trimmed by 4 bases and J by 10 bases, 7 bases remained unmatched. The CDR3 totals 11 residues. Germline assignment: CDR1 DFQATT and CDR2 SNEGSKA (reference sequence). CDR3 residues: CSAKQQGYQYF. CDR3 nucleotides: TGCAGTGCTAAACAACAGGGGTATCAGTACTTC.

CDR3 in amino acids: CASSKTLASNEQFF. DNA of the CDR3: TGTGCCAGCAGCAAAACACTAGCTAGCAATGAGCAGTTCTTC. This chain uses TRBV7-2 with TRBJ2-1; perhaps TRBD2 as D (6 bases). This CDR3 has 14 amino acids. V lost 5 bases and J lost 6, with 14 bases in between. The V gene's germline CDR1 is SGHTA and CDR2 FQGNSA.

This clonotype was seen a few times. The chain couples TRBV29-1 to TRBJ2-3; 15 positions agree with TRBD2. The germline V gene encodes CDR1 SQVTM and CDR2 ANQGSEA. This CDR3 spans 14 amino acids. V shed 7 bases and J 4 bases; nucleotides not matched to a gene: 3. As DNA, the CDR3 is TGCAGCGCAGGACTAGCGGGAGGGCCAGATACGCAGTATTTT. Protein sequence: CSAGLAGGPDTQYF.

This clonotype occurred a few times. The chain couples TRBV20-1 to TRBJ1-2; possible D gene TRBD1, 6 bases. This CDR3 contains 14 residues. Germline V gives CDR1 DFQATT, CDR2 SNEGSKA (reference sequence). Trimming pared 3 bases from V and 3 bases from J, leaving 14 bases between. The DNA for the CDR3 is TGCAGTGCTAGGGACAGCCGGCGGGACTATGGCTACACCTTC. Translating gives CSARDSRRDYGYTF.

The rearrangement uses TRBV4-1 and TRBJ1-2; D unclear. The ends were cut back, 5 bases at V and 4 bases at J, with 17 bases in the middle. CDR1 and CDR2 from the germline V gene are MGHRA and YSYEKL. The CDR3 sequence is 15 residues long. The CDR3 bases are TGCGCCAGCAGCACATCTCCTGGGCAGGCCTATGGCTACACCTTC. It encodes CASSTSPGQAYGYTF.

This clonotype was observed a few times. This chain joins TRBV29-1 and TRBJ2-6, with D unresolved. Germline assignment: CDR1 SQVTM and CDR2 ANQGSEA. V was clipped by 4 bases and J by 0 bases, with 13 bases between them. The CDR3 extends over 16 amino acids. The CDR3, as DNA: TGCAGCGTTGTGAGTCAGCAAAGCTCTGGGGCCAACGTCCTGACTTTC. Protein product: CSVVSQQSSGANVLTF.

This clonotype showed up just a few times. CDR3 loop: CASSRMTSGGAFFTDTQYF. The CDR3 bases are TGTGCCAGCAGCCGAATGACTAGCGGGGGGGCCTTTTTCACAGATACGCAGTATTTT. The chain uses TRBV3-1 and TRBJ2-3, with TRBD2 matching over 14 bases. This CDR3 comprises 19 residues. CDR1 is LGHDT and CDR2 is YNNKEL in the germline V gene (reference sequence). J gave up 2 bases and V 4 bases, and 11 bases lay outside the gene matches.

The V gene is TRBV10-3, the J gene TRBJ1-4, with unresolved D. Germline CDR1 is ENHRY and CDR2 is SYGVKD. V lost 0 bases to trimming and J lost 0 bases, with 14 bases between them. The CDR3 runs 18 residues. The CDR3 nucleotides read TGTGCCATCAGTGAGTCGCCGGCAGATACCTCAACTAATGAAAAACTGTTTTTT. This codes for CAISESPADTSTNEKLFF.

This chain links TRBV3-1 with TRBJ2-3; 8 bases are shared with TRBD2. The V gene's germline CDR1 is LGHDT and CDR2 YNNKEL (reference sequence). CDR3 length equals 15 residues. J gave up 6 bases and V 8 bases, and 13 bases lay outside the gene matches. CDR3 amino acids: CASSLSGRAGDTQYF. The DNA for the CDR3 is TGTGCCAGCTCGTTAAGCGGGAGAGCGGGGGATACGCAGTATTTT.

This sequence joins TRBV6-2 or TRBV6-3 and TRBJ2-5; the match to TRBD2 covers 12 bases. The CDR3 has 15 residues. J lost 3 bases, V lost 4 bases, and 3 bases had no gene match. Looked up from germline, CDR1 is MNHEY and CDR2 is SVGEGT. The CDR3 region has the DNA TGTGCCAGCAGTTCCCGGACTAGCGGGAAAGAGACCCAGTACTTC. Translating it yields CASSSRTSGKETQYF.

The V gene is TRBV7-8, the J gene TRBJ2-7; TRBD2 aligns across 9 bases. Germline V gives CDR1 SGHVS, CDR2 FQNEAQ. After removal of 2 bases from V and 6 bases from J, the junction contained 8 bases not matched to a gene. The CDR3 totals 15 residues. The CDR3 sequence is CASSLRTSVDLEQYF. The CDR3 region has the DNA TGTGCCAGCAGCTTACGGACTAGCGTAGATCTCGAGCAGTACTTC.